This TCR beta chain was recorded in a study of T cells after yellow fever vaccination. Template switching by 5'RACE produced TCR cDNA, adding a universal primer site and UMIs. TCRdb processed the 5' RACE reads anew with MiXCR; each CDR3 protein has one entry. Of a few hundred thousand distinct CDR3 sequences in the sample, around 8.6% were seen once. Overall study results and limits: Some clonotypes were seen in both the CD4 and the CD8 compartments. These made up a small share and likely arose from convergent recombination. The booster saw the reappearance of most primary-vaccination clones (approximately 97% CD4, less than 90% CD8).

A word on this clonotype: Its antigen is not known.

Sequenced material: CD4+ T cells sorted from PBMCs, taken 5 days after the yellow fever booster vaccination. This clonotype was sampled from a man between 18 and 29 years old who received the YFV17D yellow fever vaccine.

For the CDR3, the DNA is TGTGCCAGCAGCTTAAAGCCTGCGGCGGATAATTCACCCCTCCACTTT. Residues: CASSLKPAADNSPLHF. The V call is TRBV7-3, the J call TRBJ1-6; no clear D. Germline CDR1 and CDR2: SGHTA and FQGTGA. There are 16 residues in the CDR3. V lost 1 base to trimming and J lost 5 bases, with 12 bases between them.